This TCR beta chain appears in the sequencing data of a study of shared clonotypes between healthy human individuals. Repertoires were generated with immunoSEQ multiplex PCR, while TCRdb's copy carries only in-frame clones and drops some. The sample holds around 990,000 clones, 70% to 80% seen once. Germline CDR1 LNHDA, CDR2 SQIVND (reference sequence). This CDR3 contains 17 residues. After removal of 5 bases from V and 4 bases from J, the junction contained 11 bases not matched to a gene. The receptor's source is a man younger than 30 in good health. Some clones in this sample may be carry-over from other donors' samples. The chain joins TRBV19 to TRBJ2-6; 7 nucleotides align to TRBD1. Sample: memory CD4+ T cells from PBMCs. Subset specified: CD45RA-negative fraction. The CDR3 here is CASSAQQGFPGANVLTF. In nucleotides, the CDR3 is TGTGCCAGTAGTGCCCAACAGGGGTTCCCGGGGGCCAACGTCCTGACTTTC.